Shown below are 21 T cell receptor beta chains from a single sample sequenced in a study of yellow fever vaccine responses in identical twins. TCRdb called the RT-PCR reads again in MiXCR, with one record for every CDR3 protein. The sample lists about 18,000 distinct CDR3 sequences, less than 75% occurring once. This sample comprised T cells from blood (PBMCs), unsorted or a sorted subset (not recorded which), obtained before or after yellow fever vaccination (not recorded which). The receptors were sampled from a woman under 30 who received the yellow fever vaccine.

The count of this clonotype is one. The gene calls are TRBV7-9 and TRBJ2-3, with TRBD2 identical over 10 bases. The junction had 8 bases not matched to a gene; V was cut back by 3 bases and J by 5 bases. The CDR3 length is 16 residues. Germline CDR1 reads SEHNR; CDR2 reads FQNEAQ (reference sequence). The CDR3 DNA reads as TGTGCCAGCAGCTTCGGGCTAGCGGGAGTTGAAGATACGCAGTATTTT. Its translation is CASSFGLAGVEDTQYF. Full variable domain (rest looked up from reference TRBV7-9 and TRBJ2-3): DTGVSQNPRHKITKRGQNVTFRCDPISEHNRLYWYRQTLGQGPEFLTYFQNEAQLEKSRLLSDRFSAERPKGSFSTLEIQRTEQGDSAMYLCASSFGLAGVEDTQYFGPGTRLTVL.

This clonotype was counted only a few times. V and J are TRBV7-9 and TRBJ2-3; D is unresolved. The CDR3 consists of 14 residues. CDR1 and CDR2 from the germline V gene are SEHNR and FQNEAQ (reference sequence). V was pared by 2 bases and J by 6 bases, with 12 bases between. DNA of the CDR3: TGTGCCAGCAGCTTAAGATCCATTGGGGATACGCAGTATTTT. Protein: CASSLRSIGDTQYF.

V is TRBV11-2 and J is TRBJ2-1, with 8 nucleotides matching TRBD1. This CDR3 spans 14 amino acids. Germline V gives CDR1 SGHAT, CDR2 FQNNGV. The V gene end was trimmed by 5 bases and the J gene end by 8 bases; junction bases not matched to a gene: 8. CDR3 in DNA: TGTGCCAGCAGCGCTAGACAGGGGCAGGATGAGCAGTTCTTC. Protein product: CASSARQGQDEQFF.

The V gene is TRBV11-2, the J gene TRBJ2-1, with TRBD2 identical over 13 bases. V shed 5 bases and J 7 bases; nucleotides not matched to a gene: 8. Germline V gene data show CDR1 as SGHAT and CDR2 as FQNNGV. The CDR3 loop spans 16 amino acids. CDR3 nucleotide sequence: TGTGCCAGCAGCGCACAACCGGGACTAGCGGGAAATGAGCAGTTCTTC. This encodes CASSAQPGLAGNEQFF.

V and J are TRBV12-3 or TRBV12-4 and TRBJ2-7; D might be TRBD1 (5 bases). Deletions cut 5 bases from V and 3 bases from J, with 14 bases between. CDR3 length equals 14 residues. The CDR3 sequence is CASSRSWGHYEQYF. The CDR3 nucleotides are TGTGCCAGCAGTCGGTCCTGGGGCCACTACGAGCAGTACTTC.

The rearrangement links TRBV20-1 to TRBJ1-1; tentative D call: TRBD1 (6 bases). Germline CDR1 reads DFQATT; CDR2 reads SNEGSKA (reference sequence). This CDR3 is 15 amino acids long. The V end was cut by 2 bases, the J end by 0 bases, with 13 bases between. The CDR3, as DNA: TGCAGTGCTAGAAAAGACAGGCTATTGAACACTGAAGCTTTCTTT. Its protein product is CSARKDRLLNTEAFF.

This clonotype turned up a few times. V gene TRBV18 combines with J gene TRBJ2-3; perhaps TRBD1 as D (6 bases). Trimming removed 8 bases from V and 6 bases from J, with 15 bases in between. Germline CDR1 reads KGHSH; CDR2 reads LQKENI. This CDR3 has 13 amino acids. The CDR3 sequence is CASEGDGADTQYF. The CDR3 bases are TGTGCCAGCGAGGGGGACGGAGCGGATACGCAGTATTTT. Full variable domain (rest looked up from reference TRBV18 and TRBJ2-3): NAGVMQNPRHLVRRRGQEARLRCSPMKGHSHVYWYRQLPEEGLKFMVYLQKENIIDESGMPKERFSAEFPKEGPSILRIQQVVRGDSAAYFCASEGDGADTQYFGPGTRLTVL.

In this sample, this clonotype turned up a few times. The chain has TRBV20-1 and TRBJ2-2; D gene ambiguous. The CDR3 spans 13 residues. Germline assignment: CDR1 DFQATT and CDR2 SNEGSKA (reference sequence). V was trimmed by 1 base and J by 5 bases, leaving 8 bases between them. CDR3 residues: CSARVPRTGELFF. The CDR3, as DNA: TGCAGTGCTAGAGTCCCTCGGACCGGGGAGCTGTTTTTT.

J is TRBJ2-1 and V is TRBV2; D possibly corresponds to TRBD2 (6 bases). This CDR3 region has 14 residues. V lost 6 bases and J 0 bases, leaving 9 bases between the germline ends. CDR1 SNHLY and CDR2 FYNNEI come from the germline V gene. Written as DNA, the CDR3 is TGTGCCAGCAGAGGAGGGACCTCCTACAATGAGCAGTTCTTC. Protein: CASRGGTSYNEQFF. Supplemented by reference TRBV2 and TRBJ2-1, the full variable domain reads EPEVTQTPSHQVTQMGQEVILRCVPISNHLYFYWYRQILGQKVEFLVSFYNNEISEKSEIFDDQFSVERPDGSNFTLKIRSTKLEDSAMYFCASRGGTSYNEQFFGPGTRLTVL.

The J gene is TRBJ1-3, the V gene TRBV7-8; 9 bases map to TRBD1. Germline V lookup: CDR1 SGHVS, CDR2 FQNEAQ. CDR3 length: 13 residues. V lost 5 bases and J lost 9; bases outside the gene matches: 5. CDR3 coding DNA: TGTGCCAGCAGCATCGACAGGGGGAGCACCATATATTTT. Residues: CASSIDRGSTIYF.

The V call is TRBV20-1, the J call TRBJ1-1; maybe TRBD1 (5 bases). Germline loops: CDR1 DFQATT, CDR2 SNEGSKA (reference sequence). This CDR3 comprises 12 residues. The V gene lost 3 bases and the J gene lost 0 bases, with 5 bases spanning the gap. CDR3 bases: TGCAGTGCTAGGACAGTGAACACTGAAGCTTTCTTT. Its translation: CSARTVNTEAFF.

DNA for the CDR3: TGCAGTGCTAAAACAGGGGACACTGAAGCTTTCTTT. Its translation: CSAKTGDTEAFF. The chain employs TRBV20-1 and TRBJ1-1; 7 bases match TRBD1. The CDR3 length is 12 residues. Germline V gives CDR1 DFQATT, CDR2 SNEGSKA (reference sequence). Losses at the gene ends were 4 bases for V and 3 bases for J; bases not matched to a gene: 2.

J is TRBJ2-7 and V is TRBV4-1; D is ambiguous. Deletions cut 0 bases from V and 3 bases from J, with 0 bases between. The CDR3 totals 11 residues. Germline lookup yields CDR1 MGHRA and CDR2 YSYEKL. CDR3 in DNA: TGCGCCAGCAGCCAAGACTACGAGCAGTACTTC. It encodes CASSQDYEQYF.

In this sample, this clonotype turned up a few times. The chain combines TRBV9 with TRBJ2-5; perhaps TRBD2 as D (5 bases). Germline V gene lookup returns CDR1 SGDLS and CDR2 YYNGEE. This CDR3 has 14 amino acids. V dropped 4 bases and J dropped 3 bases, with 13 bases sitting between them. In DNA form, the CDR3 reads TGTGCCAGCAGCCCCGAACTAGTAAAAGAGACCCAGTACTTC. It encodes CASSPELVKETQYF.

This clonotype was observed a handful of times. V and J are TRBV11-1 and TRBJ1-3, with TRBD1 matching 9 bases. With V trimmed by 2 bases and J by 0 bases, 5 bases remained unmatched. The germline V gene encodes CDR1 SGHAT and CDR2 FQDESV (reference sequence). The CDR3 covers 17 residues. The CDR3 loop is CASSLQTGGNSGNTIYF. The CDR3 region has the DNA TGTGCCAGCAGCTTACAGACAGGGGGTAACTCTGGAAACACCATATATTTT.

The chain joins TRBV28 to TRBJ1-6, with a possible D match to TRBD1 (5 bases). V was shortened by 3 bases and J by 5 bases, with 11 bases between the two germline ends. CDR3 size: 15 residues. The V gene's germline CDR1 is MDHEN and CDR2 SYDVKM. The CDR3, as DNA: TGTGCCAGCAGTTTTCCAGGGAGGGATAATTCACCCCTCCACTTT. Its translation is CASSFPGRDNSPLHF. Supplemented by reference TRBV28 and TRBJ1-6, the full variable domain reads DVKVTQSSRYLVKRTGEKVFLECVQDMDHENMFWYRQDPGLGLRLIYFSYDVKMKEKGDIPEGYSVSREKKERFSLILESASTNQTSMYLCASSFPGRDNSPLHFGNGTRLTVT.

The chain employs TRBV19 and TRBJ2-3; possibly TRBD1 or TRBD2 for D (5 bases each). Trimming took 7 bases from V and 2 from J, leaving 16 bases between them. The CDR3 spans 15 residues. Germline values: CDR1 LNHDA, CDR2 SQIVND (reference sequence). CDR3 DNA: TGTGCCAGTACCCGAGGACTGGGGGTCACAGATACGCAGTATTTT. Translated, it gives CASTRGLGVTDTQYF. The entire variable domain, with the rest obtained from reference TRBV19 and TRBJ2-3, is as follows: DGGITQSPKYLFRKEGQNVTLSCEQNLNHDAMYWYRQDPGQGLRLIYYSQIVNDFQKGDIAEGYSVSREKKESFPLTVTSAQKNPTAFYLCASTRGLGVTDTQYFGPGTRLTVL.

This clonotype was counted a few times. The chain uses TRBV20-1 and TRBJ1-5, with no clear D. V dropped 1 base and J dropped 4 bases, with 14 bases sitting between them. This CDR3 region has 15 residues. Per germline, CDR1 DFQATT and CDR2 SNEGSKA (reference sequence). The CDR3 spells CSARVPREGNQPQHF. The CDR3 coding sequence is TGCAGTGCTAGAGTCCCCCGGGAGGGTAATCAGCCCCAGCATTTT.

This rearrangement joins TRBV13 to TRBJ2-5; D unresolved. Trimming removed 4 bases at V and 2 bases at J, with 14 bases between. Germline V gene lookup returns CDR1 PRHDT and CDR2 FYEKMQ (reference sequence). The CDR3 runs to 15 residues. CDR3 amino acids: CASSYVKGGQETQYF. CDR3 nucleotides: TGTGCCAGCAGCTACGTTAAGGGTGGACAAGAGACCCAGTACTTC. Combining the CDR3 with reference TRBV13 and TRBJ2-5 gives the whole variable domain AAGVIQSPRHLIKEKRETATLKCYPIPRHDTVYWYQQGPGQDPQFLISFYEKMQSDKGSIPDRFSAQQFSDYHSELNMSSLELGDSALYFCASSYVKGGQETQYFGPGTRLLVL.

The chain has TRBV24-1 and TRBJ2-1, with TRBD2 matching over 10 bases. Unmatched junction bases numbered 5, after V lost 5 bases and J lost 2 bases. The CDR3 consists of 16 residues. Germline loops: CDR1 KGHDR, CDR2 SFDVKD. The DNA of the CDR3 is TGTGCCACCAGTGGTTTAGCGGGAGGCCCCTACAATGAGCAGTTCTTC. This codes for CATSGLAGGPYNEQFF.

The J gene is TRBJ1-6, the V gene TRBV23-1, with D unclear. TRBV23-1 is identified as an open reading frame with a role that is uncertain. CDR3 length: 14 amino acids. Trimming removed 4 bases from V and 8 bases from J, with 12 bases in between. Here the CDR3 reads CASSPPLMDSPLHF. The CDR3 DNA reads TGCGCCAGCAGTCCGCCTCTCATGGATTCACCCCTCCACTTT.